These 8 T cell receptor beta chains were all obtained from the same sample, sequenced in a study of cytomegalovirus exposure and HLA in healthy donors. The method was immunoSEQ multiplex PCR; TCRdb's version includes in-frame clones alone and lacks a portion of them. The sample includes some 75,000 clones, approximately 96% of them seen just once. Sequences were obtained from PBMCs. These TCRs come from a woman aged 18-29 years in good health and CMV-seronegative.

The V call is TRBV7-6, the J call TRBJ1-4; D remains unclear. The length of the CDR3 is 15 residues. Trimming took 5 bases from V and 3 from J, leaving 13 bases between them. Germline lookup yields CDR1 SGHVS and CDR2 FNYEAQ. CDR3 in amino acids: CASSQPLGANEKLFF. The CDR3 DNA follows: TGTGCCAGCAGCCAACCCTTGGGAGCTAATGAAAAACTGTTTTTT.

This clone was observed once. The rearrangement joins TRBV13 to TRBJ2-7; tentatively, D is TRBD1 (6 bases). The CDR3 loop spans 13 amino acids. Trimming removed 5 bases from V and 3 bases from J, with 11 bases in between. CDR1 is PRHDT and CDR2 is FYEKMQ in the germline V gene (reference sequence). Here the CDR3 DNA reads TGTGCCAGCAGCCCCCCAGGGGTCTACGAGCAGTACTTC. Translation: CASSPPGVYEQYF.

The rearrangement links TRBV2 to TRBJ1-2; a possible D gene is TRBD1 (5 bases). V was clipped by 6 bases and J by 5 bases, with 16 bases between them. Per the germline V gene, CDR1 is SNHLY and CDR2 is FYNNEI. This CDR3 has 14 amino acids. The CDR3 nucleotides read TGTGCCAGCAGCGGGGTCGCGGGGCCTTATGGCTACACCTTC. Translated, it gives CASSGVAGPYGYTF.

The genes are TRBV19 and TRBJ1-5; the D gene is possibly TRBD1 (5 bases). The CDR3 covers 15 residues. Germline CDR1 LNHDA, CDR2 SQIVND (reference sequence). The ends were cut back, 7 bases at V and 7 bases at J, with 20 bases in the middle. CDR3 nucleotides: TGTGCCAGTATCGGGCAGTCGGGGGGGAGCCAGCCCCAGCATTTT. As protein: CASIGQSGGSQPQHF.

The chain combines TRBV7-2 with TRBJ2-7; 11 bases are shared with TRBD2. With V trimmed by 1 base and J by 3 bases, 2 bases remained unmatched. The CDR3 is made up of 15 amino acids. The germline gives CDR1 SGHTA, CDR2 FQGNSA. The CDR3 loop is CASSLETSGSYEQYF. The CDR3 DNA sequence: TGTGCCAGCAGCTTAGAAACTAGCGGGAGCTACGAGCAGTACTTC.

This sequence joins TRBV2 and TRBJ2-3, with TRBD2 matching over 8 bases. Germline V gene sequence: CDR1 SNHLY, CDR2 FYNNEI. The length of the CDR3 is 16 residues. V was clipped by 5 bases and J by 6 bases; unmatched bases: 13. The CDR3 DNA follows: TGTGCCAGCAGTAAAGGACTAGCTGATACCGGGGATACGCAGTATTTT. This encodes CASSKGLADTGDTQYF.

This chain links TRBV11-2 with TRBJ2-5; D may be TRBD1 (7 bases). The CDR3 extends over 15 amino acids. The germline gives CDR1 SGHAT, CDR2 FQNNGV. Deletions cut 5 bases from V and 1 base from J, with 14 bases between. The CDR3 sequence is CASSPGDRFQETQYF. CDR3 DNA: TGTGCCAGCAGCCCGGGGGACAGATTCCAAGAGACCCAGTACTTC.

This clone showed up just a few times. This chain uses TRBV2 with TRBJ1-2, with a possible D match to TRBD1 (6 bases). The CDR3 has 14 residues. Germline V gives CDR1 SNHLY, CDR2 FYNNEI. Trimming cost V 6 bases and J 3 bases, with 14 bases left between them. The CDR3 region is CASRGGQVDYGYTF. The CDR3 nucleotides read TGTGCCAGCAGGGGGGGGCAAGTAGACTATGGCTACACCTTC. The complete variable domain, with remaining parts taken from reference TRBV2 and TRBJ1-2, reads EPEVTQTPSHQVTQMGQEVILRCVPISNHLYFYWYRQILGQKVEFLVSFYNNEISEKSEIFDDQFSVERPDGSNFTLKIRSTKLEDSAMYFCASRGGQVDYGYTFGSGTRLTVV.